A single TCR beta chain is shown here with its context. Ages ranged from about 18 to 100 years, with residence in fewer than 25 US areas. All recovered Cohort 3 donors got two negative PCRs, got clearance, or saw symptom resolution. This specimen belongs to a study of blood T cell repertoires in COVID-19. Study context: The United States, Italy and Spain provided the acute and convalescent COVID-19 samples.

This CDR3 has 12 amino acids. V shed 11 bases, J shed 3 bases, and the junction held 6 bases outside the gene matches. TCRdb's table, derived via immunoSEQ multiplex PCR, lists solely in-frame clones and lacks some. The sample contains 150,000 to 200,000 clones, approximately 85% of which appear only once. The receptor comes from a man in his forties who had recovered from COVID-19. Source material: PBMCs or T cells enriched from blood (not recorded which). The chain uses TRBV12-3 or TRBV12-4 and TRBJ2-7; the match to TRBD1 covers 8 bases. CDR3 sequence: CASKDRGYEQYF. CDR3 bases: TGTGCCTCGAAAGACAGGGGCTACGAGCAGTACTTC.